This TCR beta chain is from a study of T cells after yellow fever vaccination. About the study: SMART-Seq v4 Ultra Low Input prepared the low-cell-number fractions.

Overall study results and limits: Most clones from primary vaccination were detected again post-booster (around 95% CD4, about 88% CD8).

This clonotype occurred many times. Its target is unknown. UMIs were added to TCR cDNA along with a universal primer site when it was made by 5'RACE template switching. Each CDR3 protein gets one entry after TCRdb re-called the 5' RACE reads with MiXCR. Of tens of thousands of distinct CDR3 sequences in the sample, less than 9% were seen once. The material was CD8+ T cells sorted from PBMCs, obtained less than 18 days after the first yellow fever vaccination. The receptor was isolated from a man between 18 and 35 years old who received the YFV17D yellow fever vaccine.

The CDR3 reads CASSSIPGTVYYNEQFF. The CDR3 coding sequence is TGTGCCAGCAGCTCCATTCCCGGGACTGTCTACTACAATGAGCAGTTCTTC. The chain combines TRBV7-2 with TRBJ2-1; a possible D gene is TRBD2 (6 bases). Germline assignment: CDR1 SGHTA and CDR2 FQGNSA. V lost 4 bases, J lost 3 bases, and 19 bases lay in between. The CDR3 runs 17 residues. The variable domain in full, completed from reference TRBV7-2 and TRBJ2-1, reads GAGVSQSPSNKVTEKGKDVELRCDPISGHTALYWYRQSLGQGLEFLIYFQGNSAPDKSGLPSDRFSAERTGGSVSTLTIQRTQQEDSAVYLCASSSIPGTVYYNEQFFGPGTRLTVL.